The rows below give T cell receptor beta chains drawn from one sample of a study of cytomegalovirus exposure and HLA in healthy donors. Assay: immunoSEQ multiplex PCR; the TCRdb copy retains only in-frame clones and omits some. In the table there are over 150,000 clones, approximately 76% of which are singletons. Sequenced sample: PBMCs. These receptors came from a man in his 60s in good health and CMV-seronegative. Both conserved end residues are part of each CDR3. Fields, in order: J gene, D gene, V gene, clone size, CDR3 protein, CDR3 DNA. D genes are given only for firm matches. The size field is filled for only some rows; it gives once, few, many or a size class.

>TRBJ2-7|.|TRBV10-2|once
CASRTPGETSYEQYF
TGCGCCAGCAGGACCCCCGGAGAGACCTCCTACGAGCAGTACTTC
>TRBJ2-7|.|TRBV11-2|.
CASSLGGQIYEQYF
TGTGCCAGCAGCTTAGGGGGCCAGATCTACGAGCAGTACTTC
>TRBJ2-5|.|TRBV7-8|.
CASSSLNSGETQYF
TGTGCCAGCAGCTCATTGAACAGCGGAGAGACCCAGTACTTC
>TRBJ2-3|.|TRBV9|few
CASSVQGSGTDTQYF
TGTGCCAGCAGCGTCCAGGGATCGGGCACAGATACGCAGTATTTT
>TRBJ1-1|TRBD1|TRBV10-3|.
CAISNRGQSAEAFF
TGTGCCATCAGTAACAGGGGGCAATCGGCTGAAGCTTTCTTT
>TRBJ2-7|.|TRBV21-1|.
CASSSLSYEQYF
TGTGCCAGCAGCTCTTTATCCTACGAGCAGTACTTC
>TRBJ1-1|.|TRBV30|few
CAWSRGRERAFF
TGTGCCTGGAGTCGAGGTCGAGAACGGGCTTTCTTT
>TRBJ2-2|.|TRBV7-9|.
CASSRSGGELFF
TGTGCCAGCAGCCGCTCGGGCGGGGAGCTGTTTTTT
>TRBJ1-1|.|TRBV28|.
CASSLGGTATEAFF
TGTGCCAGCAGTTTGGGGGGTACCGCCACTGAAGCTTTCTTT
>TRBJ2-1|.|TRBV28|.
CASSQGRNEQFF
TGTGCCAGCAGTCAGGGAAGGAATGAGCAGTTCTTC
>TRBJ2-7|TRBD1|TRBV6-4|few
CASSAAPGGYEQYF
TGTGCCAGCAGCGCCGCCCCAGGGGGCTACGAGCAGTACTTC
>TRBJ2-7|.|TRBV4-2|.
CASSQELADSYEQYF
TGTGCCAGCAGCCAAGAACTGGCGGACTCCTACGAGCAGTACTTC
>TRBJ1-3|.|TRBV28|.
CASSPHAGGSGNTIYF
TGTGCCAGCAGTCCCCATGCGGGAGGCTCTGGAAACACCATATATTTT
>TRBJ2-5|.|TRBV7-3|.
CASSPTRGQGETQYF
TGTGCCAGCAGCCCAACGCGGGGGCAAGGAGAGACCCAGTACTTC
>TRBJ2-5|TRBD2|TRBV11-2|few
CASPRGGGRETQYF
TGTGCCAGCCCCCGGGGGGGAGGAAGGGAGACCCAGTACTTC
>TRBJ1-4|.|TRBV11-1|once
CASSFTGRLNEKLFF
TGTGCCAGCAGCTTTACAGGGCGGTTGAATGAAAAACTGTTTTTT
>TRBJ2-3|.|TRBV10-3|.
CAISGVGGAGDTQYF
TGTGCCATCAGTGGAGTAGGGGGGGCGGGAGATACGCAGTATTTT